This record looks at one T cell receptor (beta chain) sequence and its context. Measured with immunoSEQ multiplex PCR; TCRdb has only the in-frame clones, and not every one. The sample consists of 2 million to 3 million clones, 93% of them appearing once. This sample was taken from a study of shared clonotypes between healthy human individuals. This TCR came from a man between 18 and 29 years old in good health. Some clones in this sample may be carry-over from other donors' samples. Sample: naive CD4+ T cells from PBMCs. Subset meaning: CD45RA+ positively selected.

DNA for the CDR3: TGTGCCAGCAGTTTAAAGATATTCATGTACTTC. It yields the protein CASSLKIFMYF. V is TRBV28 and J is TRBJ2-4; D not resolved. The CDR3 covers 11 residues. Germline-derived CDR1 and CDR2 are MDHEN and SYDVKM. The V gene lost 2 bases and the J gene lost 15 bases, with 11 bases spanning the gap.